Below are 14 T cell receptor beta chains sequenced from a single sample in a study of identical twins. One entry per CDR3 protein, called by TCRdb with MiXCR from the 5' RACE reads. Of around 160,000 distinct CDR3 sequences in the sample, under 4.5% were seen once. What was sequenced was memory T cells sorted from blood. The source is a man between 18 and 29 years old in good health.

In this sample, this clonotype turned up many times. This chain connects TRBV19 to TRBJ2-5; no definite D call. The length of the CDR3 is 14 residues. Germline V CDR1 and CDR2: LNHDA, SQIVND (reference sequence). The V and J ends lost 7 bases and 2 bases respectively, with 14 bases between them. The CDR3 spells CASNRRRLQETQYF. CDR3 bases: TGTGCCAGTAACCGTAGGCGGCTTCAAGAGACCCAGTACTTC.

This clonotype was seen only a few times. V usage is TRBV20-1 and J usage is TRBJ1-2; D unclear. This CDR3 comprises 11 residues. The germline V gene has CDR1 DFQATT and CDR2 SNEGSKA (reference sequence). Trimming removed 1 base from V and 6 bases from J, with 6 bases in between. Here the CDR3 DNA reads TGCAGTGCTAGAGTAGGGAATGGCTACACCTTC. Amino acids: CSARVGNGYTF.

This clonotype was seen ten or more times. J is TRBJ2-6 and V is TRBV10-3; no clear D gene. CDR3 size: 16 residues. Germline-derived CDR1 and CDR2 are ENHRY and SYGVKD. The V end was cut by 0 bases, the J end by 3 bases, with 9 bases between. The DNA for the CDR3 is TGTGCCATCAGTGAGTCGCCCTACCGTGGGGCCAACGTCCTGACTTTC. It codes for CAISESPYRGANVLTF.

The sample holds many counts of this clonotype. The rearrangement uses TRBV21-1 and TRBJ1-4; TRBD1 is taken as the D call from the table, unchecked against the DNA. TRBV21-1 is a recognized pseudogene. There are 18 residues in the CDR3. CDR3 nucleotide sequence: TGTGCCAGCAGCAAGAATCCGGGACAGGGGATCACTAATGAAAAACTGTTTTTT. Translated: CASSKNPGQGITNEKLFF.

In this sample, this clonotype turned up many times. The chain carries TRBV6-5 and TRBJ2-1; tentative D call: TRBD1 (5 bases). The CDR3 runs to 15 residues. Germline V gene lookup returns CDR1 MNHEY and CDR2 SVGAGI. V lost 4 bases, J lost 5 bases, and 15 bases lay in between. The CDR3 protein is CASSSKGLVNNEQFF. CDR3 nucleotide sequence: TGTGCCAGCAGTTCTAAGGGGTTGGTCAACAATGAGCAGTTCTTC.

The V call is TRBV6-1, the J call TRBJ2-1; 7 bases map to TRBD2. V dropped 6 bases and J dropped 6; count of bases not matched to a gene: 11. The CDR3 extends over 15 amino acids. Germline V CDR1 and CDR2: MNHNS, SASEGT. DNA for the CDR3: TGTGCCAGCAGACGAGAGCGGGACCCTTTCAATGAGCAGTTCTTC. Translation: CASRRERDPFNEQFF.

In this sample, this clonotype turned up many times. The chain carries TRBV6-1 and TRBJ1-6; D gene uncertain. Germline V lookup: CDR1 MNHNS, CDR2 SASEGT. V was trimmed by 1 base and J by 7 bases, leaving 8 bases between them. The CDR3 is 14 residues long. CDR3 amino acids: CASSEEQTNSPLHF. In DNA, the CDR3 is TGTGCCAGCAGTGAAGAACAGACCAATTCACCCCTCCACTTT.

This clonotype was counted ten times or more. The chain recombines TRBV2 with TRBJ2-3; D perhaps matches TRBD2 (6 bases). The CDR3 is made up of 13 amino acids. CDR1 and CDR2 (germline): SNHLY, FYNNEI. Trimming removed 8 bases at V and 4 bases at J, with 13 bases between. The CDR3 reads CASEMGGPDTQYF. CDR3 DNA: TGTGCCAGCGAAATGGGAGGACCAGATACGCAGTATTTT.

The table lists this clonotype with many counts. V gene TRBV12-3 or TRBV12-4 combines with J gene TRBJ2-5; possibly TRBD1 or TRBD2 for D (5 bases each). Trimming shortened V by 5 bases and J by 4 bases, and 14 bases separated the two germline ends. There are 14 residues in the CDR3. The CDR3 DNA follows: TGTGCCAGCAGTGATACGGGACCTCGAGAGACCCAGTACTTC. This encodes CASSDTGPRETQYF.

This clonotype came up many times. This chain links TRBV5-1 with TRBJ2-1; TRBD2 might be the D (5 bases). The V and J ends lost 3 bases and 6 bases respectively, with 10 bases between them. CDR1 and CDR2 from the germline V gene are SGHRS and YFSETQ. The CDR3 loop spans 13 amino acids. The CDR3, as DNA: TGCGCCAGCAGCTGGACTGTCGGCAATGAGCAGTTCTTC. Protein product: CASSWTVGNEQFF.

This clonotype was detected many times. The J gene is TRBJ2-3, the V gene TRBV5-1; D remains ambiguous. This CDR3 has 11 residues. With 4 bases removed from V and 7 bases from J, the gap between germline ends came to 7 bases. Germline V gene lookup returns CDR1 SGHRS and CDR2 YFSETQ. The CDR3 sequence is CASSDLNTQYF. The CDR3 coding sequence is TGCGCCAGCAGCGACCTGAATACGCAGTATTTT.

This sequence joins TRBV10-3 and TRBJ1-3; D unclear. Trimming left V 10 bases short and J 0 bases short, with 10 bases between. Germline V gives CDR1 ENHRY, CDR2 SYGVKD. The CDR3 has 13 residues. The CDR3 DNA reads TGTGCCACCAAACACCGCTCTGGAAACACCATATATTTT. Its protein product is CATKHRSGNTIYF.

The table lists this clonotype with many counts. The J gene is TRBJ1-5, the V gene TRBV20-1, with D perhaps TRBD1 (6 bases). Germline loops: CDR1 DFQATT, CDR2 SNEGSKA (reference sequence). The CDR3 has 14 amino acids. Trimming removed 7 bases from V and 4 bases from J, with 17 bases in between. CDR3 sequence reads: CSVRTETPNQPQHF. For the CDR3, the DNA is TGCAGTGTAAGGACAGAGACGCCTAATCAGCCCCAGCATTTT.

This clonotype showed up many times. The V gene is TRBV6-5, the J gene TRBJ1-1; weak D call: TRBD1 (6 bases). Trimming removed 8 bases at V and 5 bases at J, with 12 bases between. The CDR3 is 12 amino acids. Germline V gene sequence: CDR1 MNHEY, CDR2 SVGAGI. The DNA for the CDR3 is TGTGCCAGCCTGGGAACAGGGACTGAAGCTTTCTTT. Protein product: CASLGTGTEAFF.